This record covers a single T cell receptor beta chain. It has no known antigen specificity. It has no much larger one-base neighbor in the sample; base qualities were not kept. The donors were healthy, HIV-negative adults with no recently reported acute infections or vaccinations. Every donor was a Caucasian adult living in Nashville, Tennessee, USA. CD4+ T cells were enriched by magnetic negative selection, after which naive cells were positively selected on CD45RA and the negative fraction was taken as the memory subset. After blood collection by leukapheresis, PBMCs were isolated using Ficoll-Histopaque density gradient centrifugation and then cryopreserved in the vapor phase of liquid nitrogen. Analytical flow cytometry was used to check the purity and quantity of each magnetically sorted T cell population. From each sorted fraction, genomic DNA was isolated and quantified by UV absorbance on a Nanodrop 2000c.

At the junction V is shortened by 7 bases and J by 8 bases; bases outside the gene matches: 9. Per the germline V gene, MGHRA is the CDR1 and YSYEKL is the CDR2. The CDR3 runs 14 residues from the cysteine to the phenylalanine. Of all the DNA, just the CDR3 is kept, 42 bases in frame from base 1. The sample is drawn from a study of shared clonotypes between healthy human individuals (dated by TCRdb to about 2020). Background on the whole study: The cohort included a few men and a couple of women between 18 and 49 years of age. For each donor, CD4 naive and CD4 memory were each given three plates, CD8 naive was given two plates, and CD8 memory was given one plate. The study deeply sequenced blood TCR repertoires of 5 or 6 healthy adults to estimate repertoire size and the extent of clonotype sharing between individuals. To increase sequencing depth and limit assay-specific biases, TCR repertoire library preparation and sequencing were carried out by different laboratories using diverse techniques. Between about 0.85 and 10 billion PBMCs per donor were obtained by leukapheresis.

Summary of the overall study and its limitations: Pairwise subsampling indicated that sequencing depth was expected to affect the degree of clonotype sharing among donors. Because the study included a small number of donors, the genetic and exposure-history diversity represented was limited. Approximately 4.8% of naive CD4, approximately 3.7% of naive CD8, approximately 2.2% of memory CD4, and 0.35% to 0.4% of memory CD8 clonotypes were shared across a few donors. Estimated clonotype richness was generally larger for naive than for memory subsets. Even with the large sequencing depth, rarefaction of the sorted-subset datasets indicated that sequencing was incomplete. Compared with non-shared clonotypes, the clonotypes found in all four sorted-subset donors had higher generation probabilities. Sampling was limited to blood, and TCR repertoires in tissue likely differ from TCR repertoires in blood.

Using the deep immunoSEQ assay, TCR CDR3 regions were amplified from genomic DNA by multiplex PCR. For each cell subset, the extracted genomic DNA was distributed evenly across all wells of several immunoSEQ 96-well plates, and each plate served as one replicate. For sorted subsets, each replicate PCR was loaded with about 200 ng genomic DNA, equivalent to about 30,000 T cell genomes. The purified libraries were quantified using a Qubit 3.0 fluorometer, sized with a Bioanalyzer 2100, and then quantified again using the KAPA Library Quantification kit. Every immunoSEQ 96-well plate was sequenced on a dedicated single-read 150-cycle Illumina NextSeq 550 flow cell. In the paper's pipeline: Because only junctional sequences without quality scores were contained in the immunoSEQ output, filtering matching that applied to full-length reads could not be performed. Sequences were annotated with PyIR, a Python wrapper for IgBLAST v1.9, and V/J genes and CDR3 were assigned using IMGT germline references. Reads were removed for weak V/J assignments (E-value above 1e-6), missing CDR3, stop codons, out-of-frame junctions, or ambiguous translated residues. V3J clonotypes were defined as sequences sharing the same inferred V gene, J gene, and CDR3 amino acid sequence. Percentage overlap between repertoires was computed as shared unique clonotypes divided by the size of the smaller repertoire. Richness of each repertoire was evaluated using RTK rarefaction, the Chao1 estimator, and Recon v2.1 estimates of unobserved clonotypes. Generation probabilities for all TCRbeta clonotypes obtained by the gDNA method from four donors were computed using OLGA. What TCRdb holds here is the immuneACCESS table cut down to in-frame rearrangements. Part of the clones is not present; checked against another copy, under half of the missing clones reflect an unresolved V gene, and the others are unexplained. D and trimming were read from the DNA, whereas the V and J calls and clone size are those reported in that table. The sample records some 580,000 clones, about 96% of which are singletons. Around 0.058% of the sample lies in the top ten.

The sample comprised naive CD4+ T cells sorted from blood. The cell subset or site tag for this specimen amounts to: CD45RA+ positively selected. This receptor was taken from a woman aged 25-40 years in good health. The chain is made from TRBV4-1 and TRBJ1-4; TRBD1 lines up with 8 middle nucleotides. The CDR3: CASNKGQADEKLFF. The DNA is TGCGCCAGCAACAAGGGACAGGCTGACGAAAAACTGTTTTTT.